Listed below are T cell receptor beta chains from one sample, sequenced in a study of blood T cells in healthy people across ages. Using its own MiXCR run on the 5' RACE reads, TCRdb lists one record per CDR3 protein. The data show 600,000 to 850,000 distinct CDR3 sequences, approximately 39% seen once. Sequencing was done on a sample of blood. These receptors were taken from an older woman in good health. Both conserved end residues are part of each CDR3. D genes are given only for firm matches. Clone size, where shown, is once, few, many, or a class for clones that have expanded.

size | J | V | D | CDR3 | DNA
. | TRBJ1-3 | TRBV12-3/TRBV12-4 | TRBD1 | CASSFRWGQGNSGNTIYF | TGTGCCAGCAGTTTCAGATGGGGACAGGGGAACTCTGGAAACACCATATATTTT
few | TRBJ1-5 | TRBV6-6 | TRBD1 | CASSYQGANQPQHF | TGTGCCAGCAGTTACCAGGGGGCAAATCAGCCCCAGCATTTT
. | TRBJ2-5 | TRBV20-1 | TRBD2 | CSAPKRGEYAEQYF | TGCAGTGCTCCCAAGCGGGGCGAATACGCGGAGCAGTACTTC
few | TRBJ2-5 | TRBV20-1 | . | CSATQSGVETQYF | TGCAGTGCCACACAGTCCGGGGTTGAGACCCAGTACTTC
many | TRBJ2-5 | TRBV5-1 | TRBD2 | CASSLALAGVETQYF | TGCGCCAGCAGCTTGGCACTAGCGGGAGTGGAGACCCAGTACTTC
. | TRBJ1-2 | TRBV29-1 | TRBD1 | CSAERQGDHGYTF | TGCAGCGCTGAGCGCCAGGGGGACCATGGCTACACCTTC
many | TRBJ1-2 | TRBV4-2 | . | CASSQGLEANYGYTF | TGTGCCAGCAGCCAAGGGCTCGAAGCTAACTATGGCTACACCTTC
. | TRBJ2-1 | TRBV20-1 | . | CSAARGRSNEQFF | TGCAGTGCTGCCAGGGGTAGAAGTAATGAGCAGTTCTTC
. | TRBJ2-7 | TRBV30 | . | CAWSVEYEQYF | TGTGCCTGGAGTGTAGAGTACGAGCAGTACTTC
. | TRBJ2-7 | TRBV20-1 | TRBD2 | CSAAGTSGEYEQYF | TGCAGTGCTGCAGGGACTAGCGGAGAATACGAGCAGTACTTC
. | TRBJ1-6 | TRBV11-2 | TRBD1 | CASSPLGQGNNSPLHF | TGTGCCAGCAGCCCCTTGGGACAGGGGAATAATTCACCCCTCCACTTT
. | TRBJ1-1 | TRBV12-3/TRBV12-4 | . | CASSFSANTEAFF | TGTGCCAGCAGTTTTAGCGCTAACACTGAAGCTTTCTTT
few | TRBJ2-5 | TRBV5-8 | TRBD2 | CASSPWTSGSQETQYF | TGTGCCAGCAGCCCCTGGACTAGCGGGAGCCAAGAGACCCAGTACTTC
. | TRBJ2-1 | TRBV7-9 | TRBD2 | CASSLLTSGPYNEQFF | TGTGCCAGCAGCCTACTAACTAGCGGTCCCTACAATGAGCAGTTCTTC
. | TRBJ1-1 | TRBV3-1 | . | CASSPIVMAEAFF | TGTGCCAGCAGCCCTATTGTAATGGCTGAAGCTTTCTTT
. | TRBJ2-5 | TRBV9 | TRBD2 | CASSVVSGRGETQYF | TGTGCCAGCAGCGTAGTCAGCGGGAGAGGAGAGACCCAGTACTTC
few | TRBJ1-2 | TRBV20-1 | TRBD1 | CSAPRTGEISYGYTF | TGCAGTGCTCCTCGGACAGGGGAGATTAGCTATGGCTACACCTTC
few | TRBJ2-7 | TRBV6-2/TRBV6-3 | . | CASSSARRAAEYEQYF | TGTGCCAGCAGTTCTGCGCGACGAGCGGCGGAATACGAGCAGTACTTC
. | TRBJ2-2 | TRBV20-1 | TRBD2 | CSARPGTSVELFF | TGCAGTGCTAGACCCGGGACTAGCGTCGAGCTGTTTTTT
few | TRBJ2-4 | TRBV7-9 | TRBD2 | CASSLGTSGDKNIQYF | TGTGCCAGCAGCCTCGGGACTAGCGGGGATAAAAACATTCAGTACTTC
. | TRBJ1-1 | TRBV7-3 | . | CASSSPQDSNTEAFF | TGTGCCAGCAGCTCACCTCAGGATTCGAACACTGAAGCTTTCTTT
. | TRBJ2-5 | TRBV29-1 | . | CSADQETQYF | TGCAGCGCCGACCAAGAGACCCAGTACTTC
few | TRBJ1-2 | TRBV29-1 | . | CSVEADEARSGGYTF | TGCAGCGTTGAAGCTGACGAAGCCAGGTCTGGTGGCTACACCTTC
many | TRBJ1-5 | TRBV12-3/TRBV12-4 | . | CASRILNQPQHF | TGTGCCAGCAGGATTCTGAATCAGCCCCAGCATTTT
. | TRBJ2-5 | TRBV24-1 | . | CATSEPGLSRNQETQYF | TGTGCCACCAGTGAGCCAGGATTGAGCAGGAACCAAGAGACCCAGTACTTC
. | TRBJ2-5 | TRBV7-2 | . | CASSLVASANQETQYF | TGTGCCAGCAGCTTAGTAGCTAGCGCGAACCAAGAGACCCAGTACTTC
. | TRBJ2-1 | TRBV6-5 | . | CASSLTAHTYNEQFF | TGTGCCAGCAGTTTGACAGCACACACCTACAATGAGCAGTTCTTC
. | TRBJ2-1 | TRBV20-1 | TRBD2 | CSARVGGSPGGDEQFF | TGCAGTGCTAGAGTCGGCGGGAGCCCCGGTGGAGATGAGCAGTTCTTC
. | TRBJ2-7 | TRBV29-1 | TRBD1 | CSAGTGGEYEQYF | TGCAGCGCCGGGACAGGGGGCGAGTACGAGCAGTACTTC
. | TRBJ1-2 | TRBV7-2 | . | CASSLSGLGGPNYGYTF | TGTGCCAGCAGCTTATCCGGATTGGGGGGGCCTAACTATGGCTACACCTTC
. | TRBJ2-7 | TRBV9 | . | CASSSGLSRAETRYF | TGTGCCAGCAGTTCCGGCCTATCCCGCGCAGAGACCCGGTACTTC
few | TRBJ1-5 | TRBV9 | . | CASSVRGTHSNQPQHF | TGTGCCAGCAGCGTGAGGGGGACACATAGCAATCAGCCCCAGCATTTT
. | TRBJ2-3 | TRBV9 | . | CASSAQRRANTDTQYF | TGTGCCAGCAGCGCCCAACGACGGGCCAACACAGATACGCAGTATTTT
. | TRBJ2-1 | TRBV20-1 | TRBD2 | CSARSRLAGGNEQFF | TGCAGTGCTAGGTCCCGGCTAGCGGGGGGCAATGAGCAGTTCTTC
. | TRBJ1-4 | TRBV19 | . | CASSMIPTDKLFF | TGTGCCAGTAGTATGATTCCGACAGATAAACTGTTTTTT
few | TRBJ2-5 | TRBV4-1 | . | CASSQDRPYNEQYF | TGCGCCAGCAGCCAAGATAGGCCCTACAATGAGCAGTACTTC
. | TRBJ2-7 | TRBV7-9 | . | CASSFLGQGPSYEQYF | TGTGCCAGCAGCTTCCTCGGGCAGGGACCTTCATACGAGCAGTACTTC
. | TRBJ2-7 | TRBV7-9 | . | CASSFRRDEYEQYF | TGTGCCAGCAGCTTCCGCCGGGACGAGTACGAGCAGTACTTC
. | TRBJ2-1 | TRBV20-1 | TRBD1 | CRGGTGGVSSYNEQFF | TGCAGGGGCGGGACAGGGGGTGTGAGCTCCTACAATGAGCAGTTCTTC
. | TRBJ1-6 | TRBV12-3/TRBV12-4 | . | CASSSDQAVPLHF | TGTGCCAGCAGTTCAGATCAGGCCGTACCCCTCCACTTT
. | TRBJ1-2 | TRBV11-2 | . | CASSLVAGPNYGYTF | TGTGCCAGCAGCTTAGTGGCAGGTCCTAACTATGGCTACACCTTC
many | TRBJ2-1 | TRBV7-3 | TRBD2 | CASSVTGLAGGEGPNNEQFF | TGTGCCAGCAGCGTAACGGGACTAGCGGGAGGTGAGGGGCCTAACAATGAGCAGTTCTTC
few | TRBJ1-4 | TRBV27 | . | CASNLSSRGNEKLFF | TGTGCCAGCAACTTGAGCAGCCGGGGCAATGAAAAACTGTTTTTT
. | TRBJ2-4 | TRBV20-1 | TRBD2 | CSANPGLAGTELAKNIQYF | TGCAGTGCCAACCCCGGACTAGCGGGGACCGAACTAGCCAAAAACATTCAGTACTTC
few | TRBJ2-1 | TRBV7-2 | TRBD2 | CASSLPGLAGVNEQFF | TGTGCCAGCAGCTTACCGGGACTAGCGGGGGTCAATGAGCAGTTCTTC
. | TRBJ2-5 | TRBV28 | TRBD2 | CASTRGSGVQETQYF | TGTGCCAGCACCCGGGGTAGCGGGGTTCAAGAGACCCAGTACTTC
. | TRBJ1-6 | TRBV7-2 | TRBD1 | CASSGRDSSYNSPLHF | TGTGCCAGCAGCGGACGGGACAGCTCCTATAATTCACCCCTCCACTTT
. | TRBJ2-2 | TRBV7-2 | . | CASSPGTAGELFF | TGTGCCAGCAGCCCCGGGACCGCGGGGGAGCTGTTTTTT
many | TRBJ2-5 | TRBV27 | TRBD2 | CASRRGGETQYF | TGTGCCAGCAGACGGGGGGGAGAGACCCAGTACTTC
. | TRBJ2-6 | TRBV29-1 | . | CSVSVGRGGANVLTF | TGCAGCGTGTCGGTGGGGCGAGGAGGGGCCAACGTCCTGACTTTC
. | TRBJ2-5 | TRBV29-1 | . | CSGGTAYEQYF | TGCAGCGGGGGGACCGCCTATGAGCAGTACTTC